The 23 T cell receptor beta chains reported below all come from one sample, sequenced in a study of T cells in Graves' hyperthyroidism and ophthalmopathy. TCR beta CDR3 regions were amplified from RNA. With the HTBI primer set, the TCR CDR3 went through a first round of RT-PCR. TCRdb reprocessed the multiplex PCR reads with MiXCR, giving one entry per CDR3 protein. The table includes roughly 380,000 distinct CDR3 sequences, approximately 15% detected once. Sequencing was done on a sample of blood. Source of these receptors: a woman in her fifties or sixties with Graves' hyperthyroidism.

This clonotype was recorded at least ten times. This chain joins TRBV7-8 and TRBJ2-7; D gene unclear. Trimming took 4 bases from V and 0 from J, leaving 13 bases between them. This CDR3 contains 15 residues. Germline CDR1 is SGHVS and CDR2 is FQNEAQ. The CDR3 spells CASSSRRYSSYEQYF. Written as DNA, the CDR3 is TGTGCCAGCAGCTCGCGACGGTACAGCTCCTACGAGCAGTACTTC.

A remark on this clonotype: A much larger clone differs by one base, so this may be a read error. The chain combines TRBV6-1 with TRBJ2-2, with D perhaps given as TRBD1 or TRBD2 (5 bases each). Per the germline V gene, CDR1 is MNHNS and CDR2 is SASEGT. This CDR3 comprises 14 residues. DNA of the CDR3: TGTGCCACCCAGTACACACTAGTCCCCGGGGACCTGTTTTTT. This encodes CATQYTLVPGDLFF.

This clonotype was observed at least ten times. The rearrangement joins TRBV5-4 to TRBJ1-4; 8 positions match TRBD1. This CDR3 contains 13 residues. The germline gives CDR1 SGHNT, CDR2 YYREEE (reference sequence). Germline trimming cut 4 bases from V and 7 bases from J; bases unmatched to any gene: 3. CDR3 in DNA: TGTGCCAGCAGCACCGGACAGGGTGAAAAACTGTTTTTT. Protein: CASSTGQGEKLFF.

The chain recombines TRBV13 with TRBJ2-1; D tentatively reads TRBD1 or TRBD2 (5 bases each). Germline values: CDR1 PRHDT, CDR2 FYEKMQ (reference sequence). This CDR3 region has 17 residues. Trimming stripped 2 bases from V and 6 bases from J, with 20 bases between. In nucleotides, the CDR3 is TGTGCCAGCAGCTTATTATTAGGGACGAACCGCCCCAATGAGCAGTTCTTC. Protein: CASSLLLGTNRPNEQFF.

The gene calls are TRBV10-3 and TRBJ2-7; tentative D call: TRBD1 (6 bases). Trimming took 4 bases from V and 3 from J, leaving 16 bases between them. Germline CDR1 and CDR2: ENHRY and SYGVKD. The CDR3 loop spans 15 amino acids. The CDR3 region is CAISGGLDRNYEQYF. CDR3 sequence (DNA): TGTGCCATCAGTGGGGGGCTCGACCGTAACTACGAGCAGTACTTC.

This clonotype was found many times. The V call is TRBV20-1, the J call TRBJ2-3, with D possibly matching TRBD1 (6 bases). The germline V gene encodes CDR1 DFQATT and CDR2 SNEGSKA (reference sequence). The CDR3 is made up of 12 amino acids. V lost 5 bases and J lost 6, with 12 bases in between. CDR3 sequence reads: CSAPVGADTQYF. The CDR3 DNA is TGCAGTGCTCCCGTGGGGGCGGATACGCAGTATTTT.

This clonotype was seen a handful of times. This clone may be a read error of a much larger clone one base away. V and J are TRBV11-1 and TRBJ1-1; a possible D gene is TRBD1 (6 bases). Germline loops: CDR1 SGHAT, CDR2 FQDESV (reference sequence). This CDR3 has 14 amino acids. The CDR3 sequence: CASSLWTENAEAFF. DNA of the CDR3: TGTGCCAGCAGCTTATGGACAGAGAACGCTGAAGCTTTCTTT.

This clonotype was picked up a small number of times. The chain couples TRBV7-2 to TRBJ2-1; D unclear. Germline-derived CDR1 and CDR2 are SGHTA and FQGNSA. The CDR3 length is 16 residues. Trimming cost V 5 bases and J 0 bases, with 14 bases left between them. In nucleotides, the CDR3 is TGTGCCAGCAGCCTCGCGCGGCAGAGCTCCTACAATGAGCAGTTCTTC. Residues: CASSLARQSSYNEQFF.

This clonotype appeared many times. The J gene is TRBJ2-1, the V gene TRBV7-2; 14 nucleotides agree with TRBD2. This CDR3 spans 16 amino acids. Losses at the gene ends were 5 bases for V and 6 bases for J; bases not matched to a gene: 6. Germline CDR1 SGHTA, CDR2 FQGNSA. CDR3 DNA: TGTGCCAGCAGCCACCCGGGACTAGCGGGAGTCAATGAGCAGTTCTTC. Its translation is CASSHPGLAGVNEQFF.

This clonotype was counted between two and nine times. This chain uses TRBV28 with TRBJ2-4, with TRBD1 matching over 9 bases. The CDR3 sequence is 15 residues long. Germline V lookup: CDR1 MDHEN, CDR2 SYDVKM. Losses at the gene ends were 2 bases for V and 6 bases for J; bases not matched to a gene: 5. The CDR3 loop reads CASSLPLGQGNIQYF. The CDR3 DNA follows: TGTGCCAGCAGTTTACCCTTGGGACAGGGAAACATTCAGTACTTC. The variable domain in full, completed from reference TRBV28 and TRBJ2-4, reads DVKVTQSSRYLVKRTGEKVFLECVQDMDHENMFWYRQDPGLGLRLIYFSYDVKMKEKGDIPEGYSVSREKKERFSLILESASTNQTSMYLCASSLPLGQGNIQYFGAGTRLSVL.

The rearrangement links TRBV18 to TRBJ1-5, with TRBD1 identical over 7 bases. Germline values: CDR1 KGHSH, CDR2 LQKENI. Losses at the gene ends were 3 bases for V and 3 bases for J; bases not matched to a gene: 5. The CDR3 loop spans 15 amino acids. In DNA form, the CDR3 reads TGTGCCAGCTCACCCCAGGGGGTCAACAATCAGCCCCAGCATTTT. This sequence encodes CASSPQGVNNQPQHF.

This clonotype was recorded a few times. This chain connects TRBV19 to TRBJ2-3; 8 nucleotides agree with TRBD2. CDR1 and CDR2 (germline): LNHDA, SQIVND (reference sequence). Germline trimming cut 7 bases from V and 2 bases from J; bases unmatched to any gene: 11. The CDR3 runs to 16 residues. This chain's CDR3 is CASTPAPTSVTDTQYF. The CDR3 coding sequence is TGTGCCAGTACCCCAGCCCCGACTAGCGTCACAGATACGCAGTATTTT.

This clonotype was observed at least ten times. The V call is TRBV5-4, the J call TRBJ2-1, with D uncertain. Looked up from germline, CDR1 is SGHNT and CDR2 is YYREEE (reference sequence). There are 14 residues in the CDR3. V shed 3 bases and J shed 7 bases, with 14 bases lying between them. The CDR3 here is CASSWGMLSNEQFF. The CDR3 coding sequence is TGTGCCAGCAGCTGGGGAATGCTCTCTAATGAGCAGTTCTTC.

There are many counts of this clonotype. The chain recombines TRBV11-2 with TRBJ2-3, with no clear D. V was cut by 5 bases and J by 6 bases, with 21 bases left in between. Germline values: CDR1 SGHAT, CDR2 FQNNGV. This CDR3 has 16 amino acids. CDR3 residues: CASSPGDRVTEDTQYF. The CDR3 nucleotides read TGTGCCAGCAGCCCCGGAGACCGGGTCACCGAGGATACGCAGTATTTT.

This clonotype has a count of ten or more. The genes are TRBV2 and TRBJ2-5; D may be TRBD2 (5 bases). CDR3 length: 13 amino acids. Trimming stripped 11 bases from V and 1 base from J, with 14 bases between. Germline V CDR1 and CDR2: SNHLY, FYNNEI. CDR3: CARQVATQETQYF. CDR3 in DNA: TGTGCCCGCCAGGTAGCGACCCAAGAGACCCAGTACTTC.

At least ten counts were recorded for this clonotype. The gene calls are TRBV28 and TRBJ2-1; a weak D match, TRBD2 (5 bases). The CDR3 covers 15 residues. Germline assignment: CDR1 MDHEN and CDR2 SYDVKM. Between the trimmed V and J ends, which lost 4 bases and 5 bases, there was a span of 15 bases. For the CDR3, the DNA is TGTGCCAGCAGTTCTGGCAGGTACGGGAACAATGAGCAGTTCTTC. It specifies CASSSGRYGNNEQFF.

About this clonotype itself: A clone one base away is much larger, so this may be a read error. This rearrangement joins TRBV12-5 to TRBJ2-3, with D tentatively TRBD2 (5 bases). Germline CDR1 is LGHNT and CDR2 is FRNRAP. The CDR3 has 17 residues. Trimming pared 1 base from V and 2 bases from J, leaving 16 bases between. The CDR3 DNA is TGTGCTAGTGGTTTGGCCGCAGGTTGGAGGCCCACAGATACGCAGTATTTT. This sequence encodes CASGLAAGWRPTDTQYF.

This clonotype was detected many times. The chain combines TRBV2 with TRBJ1-1, with 7 bases identical to TRBD1. Germline loops: CDR1 SNHLY, CDR2 FYNNEI. The V segment lost 10 bases and the J segment 1 base; nucleotides outside the gene matches: 9. The CDR3 runs to 14 residues. Written as DNA, the CDR3 is TGTGCCACCTTGCCGGGACAGCAGAACACTGAAGCTTTCTTT. Protein sequence: CATLPGQQNTEAFF.

V usage is TRBV20-1 and J usage is TRBJ2-1; the D gene is possibly TRBD2 (6 bases). The CDR3 is made up of 14 amino acids. The V and J ends lost 1 base and 7 bases respectively, with 14 bases between them. Looked up from germline, CDR1 is DFQATT and CDR2 is SNEGSKA (reference sequence). The CDR3 protein is CSARASTGGNEQFF. CDR3 in DNA: TGCAGTGCTAGAGCCTCGACTGGGGGGAATGAGCAGTTCTTC.

This clonotype has at least ten counts. The genes are TRBV4-1 and TRBJ2-1; 10 nucleotides match TRBD2. CDR1 and CDR2 from the germline V gene are MGHRA and YSYEKL. This CDR3 has 16 amino acids. Unmatched junction bases numbered 3, after V lost 1 base and J lost 3 bases. The CDR3 is CASSQVLAGIYNEQFF. As DNA, the CDR3 is TGCGCCAGCAGCCAAGTACTAGCGGGGATCTACAATGAGCAGTTCTTC.

The sample holds a few counts of this clonotype. This chain connects TRBV20-1 to TRBJ2-5; weak D call: TRBD2 (5 bases). The V end lost 6 bases, the J end lost 3 bases, and 20 bases lay between the germline ends. CDR1 and CDR2 from the germline V gene are DFQATT and SNEGSKA (reference sequence). The CDR3 is 15 amino acids. The CDR3 DNA reads TGCAGTGCCCCCCTTCGAGGGCCTGAGGAAGAGACCCAGTACTTC. Translated, it gives CSAPLRGPEEETQYF.

Ten or more counts support this clonotype. V gene TRBV11-3 combines with J gene TRBJ2-5; weak D call: TRBD1 (6 bases). V shed 4 bases and J shed 0 bases, with 15 bases lying between them. The germline CDR1 and CDR2 sequences are SGHNT and YENEEA. The CDR3 is made up of 16 amino acids. CDR3 nucleotides: TGTGCCAGCAGCTCCCCGGGACAACCTCACCAAGAGACCCAGTACTTC. This codes for CASSSPGQPHQETQYF. The complete variable domain, with remaining parts taken from reference TRBV11-3 and TRBJ2-5, reads EAGVVQSPRYKIIEKKQPVAFWCNPISGHNTLYWYLQNLGQGPELLIRYENEEAVDDSQLPKDRFSAERLKGVDSTLKIQPAELGDSAVYLCASSSPGQPHQETQYFGPGTRLLVL.

This clonotype was detected a few times. V usage is TRBV15 and J usage is TRBJ1-1; weak D call: TRBD1 (5 bases). CDR3 length equals 16 residues. Trimming removed 0 bases at V and 1 base at J, with 12 bases between. Germline CDR1 LNHNV, CDR2 YYDKDF (reference sequence). The CDR3 DNA reads as TGTGCCACCAGCAGAGATCCGGCAGGGACGAACACTGAAGCTTTCTTT. It codes for CATSRDPAGTNTEAFF.